These T cell receptor beta chains were read from a single sample in a study of post-analysis software for immune sequencing data. MiXCR, applied by TCRdb to the PCR reads, yields one record per CDR3 protein. Of 600,000 to 700,000 distinct CDR3 sequences listed, 55% to 70% were seen once; the top ten hold 11%. The sequenced material came from blood. These receptors were taken from a girl between 2 and 10 years old with multiple sclerosis. CDR3s include the opening cysteine and the closing phenylalanine or tryptophan. Each record gives: CDR3 DNA, CDR3 protein, clone size, J gene, D gene, V gene. The D gene is left open where the match is weak. The size field is filled for only some rows; it gives once, few, many or a size class.

CDR3nt: TGTGCCAGCAGTTGCCGACCGGGGCTTGGAAGCACAGATACGCAGTATTTT
CDR3aa: CASSCRPGLGSTDTQYF
abundance: -
j_gene: TRBJ2-3
d_gene: -
v_gene: TRBV6-6

CDR3nt: TGTGCCAGCAGTCCGGACGGGGCCCGTCAAGAGACCCAGTACTTC
CDR3aa: CASSPDGARQETQYF
abundance: few
j_gene: TRBJ2-5
d_gene: -
v_gene: TRBV6-6

CDR3nt: TGCAGTGCTAGCGGACTAGCGGGATCCAATGAGCAGTTCTTC
CDR3aa: CSASGLAGSNEQFF
abundance: -
j_gene: TRBJ2-1
d_gene: TRBD2
v_gene: TRBV20-1

CDR3nt: TGTGCCAGCAGTTTAGACCGGGGGGGCACAACAGATACGCAGTATTTT
CDR3aa: CASSLDRGGTTDTQYF
abundance: -
j_gene: TRBJ2-3
d_gene: TRBD2
v_gene: TRBV12-3/TRBV12-4

CDR3nt: TGCAGCGTTGAACAGCAGACCGGGGAGCTGTTTTTT
CDR3aa: CSVEQQTGELFF
abundance: -
j_gene: TRBJ2-2
d_gene: -
v_gene: TRBV29-1

CDR3nt: TGTGCCATCAACAGGGGGAAGTATGGCTACACCTTC
CDR3aa: CAINRGKYGYTF
abundance: -
j_gene: TRBJ1-2
d_gene: TRBD1
v_gene: TRBV10-3

CDR3nt: TGTGCCAGCAGTGCCATGGGGGCCGGGGAGCTGTTTTTT
CDR3aa: CASSAMGAGELFF
abundance: -
j_gene: TRBJ2-2
d_gene: -
v_gene: TRBV12-3/TRBV12-4

CDR3nt: TGTGCCAGCAGGGAAGGCCCCTACGAGCAGTACTTC
CDR3aa: CASREGPYEQYF
abundance: -
j_gene: TRBJ2-7
d_gene: -
v_gene: TRBV2

CDR3nt: TGTGCCAGCAGCGTAACGTTCGGGGGAGAGACCCAGTACTTC
CDR3aa: CASSVTFGGETQYF
abundance: few
j_gene: TRBJ2-5
d_gene: -
v_gene: TRBV11-2

CDR3nt: TGTGCCATCAGTGGTTTGGGTAGCGGGAGGTCCTACAATGAGCAGTTCTTC
CDR3aa: CAISGLGSGRSYNEQFF
abundance: -
j_gene: TRBJ2-1
d_gene: TRBD2
v_gene: TRBV10-3

CDR3nt: TGCAGTGCAACCTACACCGGGACTAGCGGGATGAGCTCCTACAATGAGCAGTTCTTC
CDR3aa: CSATYTGTSGMSSYNEQFF
abundance: -
j_gene: TRBJ2-1
d_gene: TRBD2
v_gene: TRBV20-1

CDR3nt: TGCGCCAGCAGCCCCCAGGGAGGCACAGATACGCAGTATTTT
CDR3aa: CASSPQGGTDTQYF
abundance: -
j_gene: TRBJ2-3
d_gene: -
v_gene: TRBV5-1

CDR3nt: TGTGCCAGCAGCTTCACTTCCCAGGGAAGTTACTATGGCTACACCTTC
CDR3aa: CASSFTSQGSYYGYTF
abundance: few
j_gene: TRBJ1-2
d_gene: -
v_gene: TRBV11-2

CDR3nt: TGCAGCGTTATACGACAGGGGTCATACAATGAGCAGTACTTC
CDR3aa: CSVIRQGSYNEQYF
abundance: -
j_gene: TRBJ2-7
d_gene: TRBD1
v_gene: TRBV29-1

CDR3nt: TGTGCCACCCAGAACACCGGGAAGCGGTTTTTT
CDR3aa: CATQNTGKRFF
abundance: -
j_gene: TRBJ2-2
d_gene: -
v_gene: TRBV10-3

CDR3nt: TGTGCCTGGAGTGTACAAAGTAATCAGCCCCAGCATTTT
CDR3aa: CAWSVQSNQPQHF
abundance: -
j_gene: TRBJ1-5
d_gene: -
v_gene: TRBV30